A selection of T cell receptor beta chains follows, all from one sample in a study of cytomegalovirus exposure and HLA in healthy donors. This table comes from immunoSEQ multiplex PCR, and its TCRdb copy is limited to in-frame clones, with some not included. The data contain under 200,000 clones, approximately 70% of them singletons. Sequencing was carried out using PBMCs. These TCRs come from a woman between 25 and 40 years old in good health and CMV-seronegative. Both conserved end residues are part of each CDR3. The D gene is left open where the match is weak. Size values are once, few and many counts, or a class for expanded clones, and some rows have none.

TRBJ2-2 . . TRBV5-5 CASSTDILPGELFF TGTGCCAGCAGCACCGACATCTTACCGGGGGAGCTGTTTTTT
TRBJ2-2 . TRBD2 TRBV5-6 CASSRGPLAGVKTGELFF TGTGCCAGCAGCCGGGGGCCACTAGCGGGAGTTAAGACCGGGGAGCTGTTTTTT
TRBJ2-5 . . TRBV18 CASSPQGGQQETQYF TGTGCCAGCTCCCCCCAGGGGGGACAACAAGAGACCCAGTACTTC
TRBJ2-3 once TRBD2 TRBV9 CASSVGSGGPSTDTQYF TGTGCCAGCAGCGTAGGTAGCGGGGGACCTAGCACAGATACGCAGTATTTT
TRBJ2-7 . . TRBV7-9 CASSLTAPTLRGPYEQYF TGTGCCAGCAGCTTGACGGCCCCGACTTTAAGAGGCCCCTACGAGCAGTACTTC
TRBJ2-7 . . TRBV27 CASNLRRAGPSHEQYF TGTGCCAGCAACTTAAGGCGGGCAGGACCCTCTCACGAGCAGTACTTC
TRBJ2-5 . TRBD2 TRBV4-3 CASSQDMTSGLETQYF TGCGCCAGCAGCCAAGATATGACTAGCGGCCTAGAGACCCAGTACTTC
TRBJ2-1 few TRBD2 TRBV18 CASSQSSGRARNNEQFF TGTGCCAGCTCACAGAGTAGCGGGAGGGCCCGGAACAATGAGCAGTTCTTC
TRBJ2-7 . TRBD2 TRBV10-3 CAIRVPAGASYEQYF TGTGCCATCAGGGTACCAGCGGGGGCCTCCTACGAGCAGTACTTC
TRBJ2-7 . TRBD1 TRBV5-4 CASSFGQEIYEQYF TGTGCCAGCAGCTTCGGACAGGAGATCTACGAGCAGTACTTC
TRBJ2-7 . TRBD1 TRBV4-1 CASSFRPGQGAYEQYF TGCGCCAGCAGCTTCCGTCCGGGACAGGGGGCCTACGAGCAGTACTTC
TRBJ2-2 . TRBD1 TRBV7-9 CASSLGTGRAGELFF TGTGCCAGCAGCTTAGGGACAGGGCGAGCCGGGGAGCTGTTTTTT
TRBJ1-5 once TRBD1 TRBV7-2 CASSSRTGGDQPQHF TGTGCCAGCAGCTCTCGGACAGGCGGTGATCAGCCCCAGCATTTT
TRBJ1-5 . TRBD1 TRBV6-4 CASSDSKIGYEGQKHNAHQPQHF TGTGCCAGCAGTGACTCGAAGATAGGGTACGAGGGACAGAAGCATAATGCGCATCAGCCCCAGCATTTT
TRBJ1-6 . TRBD1 TRBV15 CATSRVLGQGLDNSPLHF TGTGCCACCAGCAGAGTTCTGGGACAGGGATTAGATAATTCACCCCTCCACTTT
TRBJ2-1 . . TRBV7-9 CASSLSDSYNEQFF TGTGCCAGCAGCTTATCTGACAGCTACAATGAGCAGTTCTTC
TRBJ2-7 . TRBD1 TRBV6-1 CASSEGRTGNLRQYF TGTGCCAGCAGTGAAGGGAGGACAGGGAATTTGCGGCAGTACTTC
TRBJ2-7 few . TRBV7-2 CASSLPERDEQYF TGTGCCAGCAGCTTGCCCGAACGGGACGAGCAGTACTTC
TRBJ2-1 . TRBD1 TRBV7-9 CASSLVGRDRGNEQFF TGTGCCAGCAGCTTAGTAGGCCGGGACAGGGGTAATGAGCAGTTCTTC
TRBJ2-7 . . TRBV11-2 CASSFTDGPGVQYF TGTGCCAGCAGCTTTACGGACGGACCGGGGGTGCAGTACTTC
TRBJ1-1 . . TRBV2 CASSEAPLGRNTEAFF TGTGCCAGCAGTGAAGCACCATTGGGGAGGAACACTGAAGCTTTCTTT
TRBJ1-2 few TRBD1 TRBV28 CATHTGGVYGYTF TGTGCCACCCATACAGGGGGCGTCTATGGCTACACCTTC
TRBJ2-3 . . TRBV2 CASGGLYTDTQYF TGTGCCAGCGGGGGACTTTACACAGATACGCAGTATTTT
TRBJ1-1 . TRBD1 TRBV30 CAWSRDRARTEAFF TGTGCCTGGAGTCGGGACAGGGCTCGCACTGAAGCTTTCTTT
TRBJ2-2 few . TRBV10-3 CATQGGGRVSNTGELFF TGTGCCACTCAGGGGGGCGGGCGGGTTTCGAACACCGGGGAGCTGTTTTTT
TRBJ2-5 few . TRBV5-4 CASSTEPSGQETQYF TGTGCCAGCAGCACAGAACCCAGCGGCCAAGAGACCCAGTACTTC
TRBJ1-5 few . TRBV7-9 CASSQSGESNQPQHF TGTGCCAGCAGCCAGTCGGGGGAGAGCAATCAGCCCCAGCATTTT
TRBJ2-5 . . TRBV5-5 CASSLRGHTPQETQYF TGTGCCAGCAGCCTGAGGGGACACACTCCCCAAGAGACCCAGTACTTC
TRBJ2-1 . TRBD2 TRBV9 CASSVGTSGNNEQFF TGTGCCAGCAGCGTAGGGACTAGCGGGAACAATGAGCAGTTCTTC
TRBJ1-5 few . TRBV19 CASTDRDSNQPQHF TGTGCCAGCACGGACAGAGATAGCAATCAGCCCCAGCATTTT
TRBJ2-1 . . TRBV5-1 CASSFPGGPYNEQFF TGCGCCAGCAGCTTTCCAGGGGGGCCCTACAATGAGCAGTTCTTC
TRBJ1-2 . . TRBV19 CASSITGQPNYGYTF TGTGCCAGTAGTATAACAGGACAGCCTAACTATGGCTACACCTTC
TRBJ1-1 . TRBD1 TRBV7-2 CASSLARTGGTEAFF TGTGCCAGCAGCTTAGCTAGGACAGGGGGCACTGAAGCTTTCTTT
TRBJ1-5 . . TRBV19 CASRQGNQPQHF TGTGCCAGTAGACAGGGAAATCAGCCCCAGCATTTT
TRBJ2-1 . . TRBV29-1 CSVEAESSYNEQFF TGCAGCGTTGAAGCGGAGAGCTCCTACAATGAGCAGTTCTTC
TRBJ2-7 . TRBD2 TRBV7-6 CASSLGTSGEQYF TGTGCCAGCAGCTTAGGTACTAGCGGGGAGCAGTACTTC
TRBJ1-1 . TRBD1 TRBV2 CASSYRGGGTEAFF TGTGCCAGCAGCTACAGGGGCGGCGGCACTGAAGCTTTCTTT
TRBJ1-1 once . TRBV11-2 CASSPSGGARGAFF TGTGCCAGCAGCCCCTCGGGGGGGGCGAGGGGAGCTTTCTTT
TRBJ1-2 . . TRBV29-1 CSVPFRGIIYGYTF TGCAGCGTTCCGTTCAGGGGAATAATCTATGGCTACACCTTC
TRBJ2-3 . TRBD2 TRBV5-1 CASSLVASGRAKDTQYF TGCGCCAGCAGCTTGGTAGCAAGCGGGAGGGCCAAGGATACGCAGTATTTT
TRBJ1-1 . . TRBV11-2 CASSLVQGDTEAFF TGTGCCAGCAGCTTAGTACAGGGAGACACTGAAGCTTTCTTT
TRBJ2-7 . TRBD1 TRBV5-8 CASSPDRDRRYEQYF TGTGCCAGCAGCCCTGACCGGGACAGACGATACGAGCAGTACTTC
TRBJ2-7 few TRBD1 TRBV4-2 CASSRRTGGYEQYF TGTGCCAGCAGCCGTAGGACAGGGGGGTACGAGCAGTACTTC
TRBJ2-5 . . TRBV2 CASNLRGIGETQYF TGTGCCAGCAACTTGAGGGGGATCGGAGAGACCCAGTACTTC
TRBJ2-7 . TRBD2 TRBV10-3 CAISEALAGATYEQYF TGTGCCATCAGTGAGGCGCTAGCGGGAGCCACCTACGAGCAGTACTTC